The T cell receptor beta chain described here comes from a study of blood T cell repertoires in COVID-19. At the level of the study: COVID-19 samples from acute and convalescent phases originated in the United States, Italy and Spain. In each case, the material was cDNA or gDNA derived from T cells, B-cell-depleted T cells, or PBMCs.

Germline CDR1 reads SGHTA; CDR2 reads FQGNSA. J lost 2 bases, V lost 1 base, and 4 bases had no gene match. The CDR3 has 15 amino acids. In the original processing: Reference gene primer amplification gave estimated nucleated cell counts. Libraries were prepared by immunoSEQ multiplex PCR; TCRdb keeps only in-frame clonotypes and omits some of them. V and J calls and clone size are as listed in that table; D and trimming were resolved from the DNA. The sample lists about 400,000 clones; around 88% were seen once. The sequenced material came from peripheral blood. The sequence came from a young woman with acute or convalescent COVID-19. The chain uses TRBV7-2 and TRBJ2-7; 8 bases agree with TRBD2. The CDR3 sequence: CASSLGSGVPYEQYF. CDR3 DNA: TGTGCCAGCAGCTTAGGTAGCGGGGTTCCCTACGAGCAGTACTTC.